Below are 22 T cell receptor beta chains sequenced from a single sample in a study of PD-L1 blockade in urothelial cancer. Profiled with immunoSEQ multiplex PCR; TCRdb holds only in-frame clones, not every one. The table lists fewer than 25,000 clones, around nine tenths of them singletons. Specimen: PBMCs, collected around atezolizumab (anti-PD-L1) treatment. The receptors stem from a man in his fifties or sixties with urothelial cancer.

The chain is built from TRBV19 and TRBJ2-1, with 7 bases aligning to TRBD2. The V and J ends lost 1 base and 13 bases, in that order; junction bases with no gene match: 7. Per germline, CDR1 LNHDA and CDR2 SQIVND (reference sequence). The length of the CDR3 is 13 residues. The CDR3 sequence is CASSIGAGVEQFF. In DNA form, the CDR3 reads TGTGCCAGTAGTATAGGGGCGGGAGTAGAACAGTTCTTC.

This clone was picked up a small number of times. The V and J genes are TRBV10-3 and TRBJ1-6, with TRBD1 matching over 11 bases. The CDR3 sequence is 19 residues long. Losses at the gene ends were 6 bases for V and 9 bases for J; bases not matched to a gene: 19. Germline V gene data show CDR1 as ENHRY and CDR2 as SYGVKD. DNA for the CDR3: TGTGCCATCAGAGCCCTGGGAGTCAGTGGGGGACAGGGGGTTTCACCCCTCCACTTT. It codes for CAIRALGVSGGQGVSPLHF.

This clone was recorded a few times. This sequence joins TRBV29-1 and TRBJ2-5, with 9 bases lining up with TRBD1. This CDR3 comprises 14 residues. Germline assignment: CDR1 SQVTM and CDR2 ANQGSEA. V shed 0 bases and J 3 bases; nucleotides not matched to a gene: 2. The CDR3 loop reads CSVEDWTGEETQYF. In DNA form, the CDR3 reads TGCAGCGTTGAAGATTGGACAGGGGAAGAGACCCAGTACTTC. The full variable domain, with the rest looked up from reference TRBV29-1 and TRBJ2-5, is SAVISQKPSRDICQRGTSLTIQCQVDSQVTMMFWYRQQPGQSLTLIATANQGSEATYESGFVIDKFPISRPNLTFSTLTVSNMSPEDSSIYLCSVEDWTGEETQYFGPGTRLLVL.

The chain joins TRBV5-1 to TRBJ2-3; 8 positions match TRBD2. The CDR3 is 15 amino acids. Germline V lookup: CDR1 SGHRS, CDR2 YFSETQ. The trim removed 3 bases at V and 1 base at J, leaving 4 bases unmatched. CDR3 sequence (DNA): TGCGCCAGCAGCTACGGGGGGGCCGGCACAGATACGCAGTATTTT. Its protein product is CASSYGGAGTDTQYF.

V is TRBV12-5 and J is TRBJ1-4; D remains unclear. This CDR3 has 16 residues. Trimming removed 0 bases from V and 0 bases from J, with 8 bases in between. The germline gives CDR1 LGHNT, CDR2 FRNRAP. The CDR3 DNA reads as TGTGCTAGTGGTTTGGTACTTACCCCAACTAATGAAAAACTGTTTTTT. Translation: CASGLVLTPTNEKLFF.

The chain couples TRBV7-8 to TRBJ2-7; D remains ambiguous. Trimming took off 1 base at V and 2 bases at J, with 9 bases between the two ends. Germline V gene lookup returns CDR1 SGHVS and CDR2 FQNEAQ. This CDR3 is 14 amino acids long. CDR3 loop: CASSLEQRTYEQYF. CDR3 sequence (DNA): TGTGCCAGCAGCTTAGAACAGAGAACCTACGAGCAGTACTTC.

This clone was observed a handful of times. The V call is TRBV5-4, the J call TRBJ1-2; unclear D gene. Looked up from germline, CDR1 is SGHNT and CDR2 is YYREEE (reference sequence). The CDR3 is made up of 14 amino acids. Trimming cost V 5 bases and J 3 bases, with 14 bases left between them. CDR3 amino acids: CASSPRSSYYGYTF. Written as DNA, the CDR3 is TGTGCCAGCAGTCCTAGGTCGTCCTACTATGGCTACACCTTC. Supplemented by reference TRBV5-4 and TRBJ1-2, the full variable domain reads ETGVTQSPTHLIKTRGQQVTLRCSSQSGHNTVSWYQQALGQGPQFIFQYYREEENGRGNFPPRFSGLQFPNYSSELNVNALELDDSALYLCASSPRSSYYGYTFGSGTRLTVV.

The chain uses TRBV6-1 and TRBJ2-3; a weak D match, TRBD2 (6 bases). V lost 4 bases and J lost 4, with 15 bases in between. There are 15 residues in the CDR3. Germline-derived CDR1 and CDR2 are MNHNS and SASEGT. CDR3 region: CASSVTSGPPDTQYF. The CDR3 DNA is TGTGCCAGCAGTGTAACCAGCGGGCCTCCAGATACGCAGTATTTT.

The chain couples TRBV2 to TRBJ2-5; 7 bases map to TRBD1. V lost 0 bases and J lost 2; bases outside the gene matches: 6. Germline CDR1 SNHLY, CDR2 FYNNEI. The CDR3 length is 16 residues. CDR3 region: CASSEAPGGSQETQYF. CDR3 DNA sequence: TGTGCCAGCAGTGAAGCCCCAGGGGGTTCGCAAGAGACCCAGTACTTC.

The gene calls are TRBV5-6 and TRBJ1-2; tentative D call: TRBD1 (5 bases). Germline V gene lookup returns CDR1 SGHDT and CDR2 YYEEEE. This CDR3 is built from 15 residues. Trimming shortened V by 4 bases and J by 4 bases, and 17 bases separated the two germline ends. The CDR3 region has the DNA TGTGCCAGCAGCGCGCAAGGGGTTGATCTCTATGGCTACACCTTC. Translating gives CASSAQGVDLYGYTF. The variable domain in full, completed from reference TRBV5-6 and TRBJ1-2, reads DAGVTQSPTHLIKTRGQQVTLRCSPKSGHDTVSWYQQALGQGPQFIFQYYEEEERQRGNFPDRFSGHQFPNYSSELNVNALLLGDSALYLCASSAQGVDLYGYTFGSGTRLTVV.

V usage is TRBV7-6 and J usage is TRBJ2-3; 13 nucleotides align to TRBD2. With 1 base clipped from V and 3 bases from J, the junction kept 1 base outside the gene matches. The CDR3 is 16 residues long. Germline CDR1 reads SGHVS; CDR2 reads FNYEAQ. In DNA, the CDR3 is TGTGCCAGCAGCTTAGGACTAGCGGGGGGTACAGATACGCAGTATTTT. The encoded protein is CASSLGLAGGTDTQYF.

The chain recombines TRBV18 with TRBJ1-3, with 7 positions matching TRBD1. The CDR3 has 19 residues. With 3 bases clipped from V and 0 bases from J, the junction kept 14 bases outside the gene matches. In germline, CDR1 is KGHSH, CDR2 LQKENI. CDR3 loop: CASSPLDRPEAPSGNTIYF. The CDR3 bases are TGTGCCAGCTCACCTCTGGACAGGCCCGAGGCCCCCTCTGGAAACACCATATATTTT.

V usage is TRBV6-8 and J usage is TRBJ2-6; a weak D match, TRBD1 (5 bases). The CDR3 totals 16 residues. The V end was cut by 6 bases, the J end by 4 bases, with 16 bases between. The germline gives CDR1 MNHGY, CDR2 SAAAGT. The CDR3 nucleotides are TGTGCCAGCAGGCAGAGAAGGAAGGGGGGGGCCAACGTCCTGACTTTC. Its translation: CASRQRRKGGANVLTF.

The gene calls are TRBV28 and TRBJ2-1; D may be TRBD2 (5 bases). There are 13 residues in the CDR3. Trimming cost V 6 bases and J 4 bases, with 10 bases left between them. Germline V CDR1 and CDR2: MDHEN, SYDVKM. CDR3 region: CASRSDWYNEQFF. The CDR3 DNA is TGTGCCAGCAGGTCGGACTGGTACAATGAGCAGTTCTTC.

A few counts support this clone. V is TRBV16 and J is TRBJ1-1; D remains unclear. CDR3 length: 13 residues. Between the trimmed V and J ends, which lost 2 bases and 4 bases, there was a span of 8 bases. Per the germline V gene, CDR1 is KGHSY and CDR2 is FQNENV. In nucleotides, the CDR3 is TGTGCCAGCAGCCAACGACGAGGCACTGAAGCTTTCTTT. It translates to CASSQRRGTEAFF.

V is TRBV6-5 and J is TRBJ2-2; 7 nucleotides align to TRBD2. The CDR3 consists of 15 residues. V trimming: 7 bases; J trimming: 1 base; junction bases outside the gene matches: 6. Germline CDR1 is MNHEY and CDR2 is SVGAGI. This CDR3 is CASTDGRGNTGELFF. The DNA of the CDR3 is TGTGCCAGCACCGATGGGAGGGGGAACACCGGGGAGCTGTTTTTT.

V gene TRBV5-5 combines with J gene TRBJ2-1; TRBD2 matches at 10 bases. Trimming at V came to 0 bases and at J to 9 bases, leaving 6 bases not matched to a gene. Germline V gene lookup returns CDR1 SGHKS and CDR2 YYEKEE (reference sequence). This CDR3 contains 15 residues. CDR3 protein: CASSLGLAGVIEQFF. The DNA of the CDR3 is TGTGCCAGCAGCTTGGGCCTAGCGGGAGTAATTGAGCAGTTCTTC.

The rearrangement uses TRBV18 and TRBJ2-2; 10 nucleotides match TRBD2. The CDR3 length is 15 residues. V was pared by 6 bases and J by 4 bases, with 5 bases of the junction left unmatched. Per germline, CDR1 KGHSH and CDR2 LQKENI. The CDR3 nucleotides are TGTGCCAGCTCCCTAGCGGGAGCTATCACCGGGGAGCTGTTTTTT. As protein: CASSLAGAITGELFF.

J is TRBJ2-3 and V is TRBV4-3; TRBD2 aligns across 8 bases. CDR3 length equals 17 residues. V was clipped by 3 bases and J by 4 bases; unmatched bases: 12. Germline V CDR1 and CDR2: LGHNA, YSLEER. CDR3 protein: CASSHRSQREIPDTQYF. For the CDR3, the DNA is TGCGCCAGCAGCCACAGGTCCCAGCGGGAGATCCCAGATACGCAGTATTTT.

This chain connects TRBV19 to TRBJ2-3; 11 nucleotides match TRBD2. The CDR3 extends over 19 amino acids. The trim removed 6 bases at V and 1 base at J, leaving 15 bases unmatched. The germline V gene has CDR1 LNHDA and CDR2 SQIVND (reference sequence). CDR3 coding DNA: TGTGCCAGTAGCCATAGAGCGATTGGACTAGCGGGCCGCACAGATACGCAGTATTTT. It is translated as CASSHRAIGLAGRTDTQYF.

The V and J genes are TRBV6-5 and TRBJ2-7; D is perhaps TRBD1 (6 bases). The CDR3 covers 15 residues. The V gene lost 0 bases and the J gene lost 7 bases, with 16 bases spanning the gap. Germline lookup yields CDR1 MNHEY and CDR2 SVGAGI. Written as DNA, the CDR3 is TGTGCCAGCAGTTACTCCCCGACAGGCTGGGAGGAGCAGTACTTC. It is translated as CASSYSPTGWEEQYF.

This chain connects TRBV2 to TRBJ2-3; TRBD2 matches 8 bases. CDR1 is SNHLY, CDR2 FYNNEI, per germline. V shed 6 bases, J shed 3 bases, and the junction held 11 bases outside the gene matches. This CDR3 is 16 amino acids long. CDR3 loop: CASSLIAGSRTDTQYF. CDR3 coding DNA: TGTGCCAGCAGCCTTATAGCGGGGTCGAGAACAGATACGCAGTATTTT.